This TCR beta chain was sequenced for a study of blood T cells in healthy people across ages. The germline CDR1 and CDR2 sequences are SQVTM and ANQGSEA. The CDR3 extends over 13 amino acids. V was clipped by 5 bases and J by 5 bases; unmatched bases: 3. This clonotype was found a few times. Together with a sample-barcoded 5' primer, a J-beta primer mix was included in a second PCR lasting roughly 6 to 12 cycles. Every single cDNA molecule received a tag from a template-switch adaptor with 12 random nucleotides. From each sample, at least 2.5 million paired-end reads containing CDR3 were obtained. TCRdb reprocessed the 5' RACE reads with MiXCR, giving one entry per CDR3 protein. The data contain roughly 800,000 distinct CDR3 sequences, 55% to 70% of them singletons.

The sequenced material came from blood. The sequence came from a man younger than 45 in good health. The chain recombines TRBV29-1 with TRBJ2-1, with TRBD2 identical over 10 bases. For the CDR3, the DNA is TGCAGCGTTCGAGCGGGGGGGCACAATGAGCAGTTCTTC. This encodes CSVRAGGHNEQFF.